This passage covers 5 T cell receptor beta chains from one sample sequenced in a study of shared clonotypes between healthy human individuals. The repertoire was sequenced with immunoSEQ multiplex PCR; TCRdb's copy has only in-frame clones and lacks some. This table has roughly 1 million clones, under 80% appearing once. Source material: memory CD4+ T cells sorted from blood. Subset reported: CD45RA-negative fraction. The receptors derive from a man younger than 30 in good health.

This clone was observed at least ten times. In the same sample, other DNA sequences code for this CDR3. The CDR3 is CATSSRLVDYGYTF. The DNA of the CDR3 is TGTGCCACCAGCAGTCGGCTGGTAGACTATGGCTACACCTTC. V gene TRBV15 combines with J gene TRBJ1-2; D remains unclear. The CDR3 is 14 residues long. Germline CDR1 and CDR2: LNHNV and YYDKDF (reference sequence). The ends were cut back, 3 bases at V and 3 bases at J, with 11 bases in the middle.

The CDR3 here is CASSDQQGGANNEQFF. The CDR3 DNA follows: TGCGCCAGCAGTGATCAACAGGGGGGGGCAAACAATGAGCAGTTCTTC. The chain carries TRBV10-1 and TRBJ2-1; D might be TRBD1 (8 bases). This CDR3 is built from 16 residues. Per germline, CDR1 WNHNN and CDR2 SYGVQD (reference sequence). Trimming left V 3 bases short and J 5 bases short, with 17 bases between.

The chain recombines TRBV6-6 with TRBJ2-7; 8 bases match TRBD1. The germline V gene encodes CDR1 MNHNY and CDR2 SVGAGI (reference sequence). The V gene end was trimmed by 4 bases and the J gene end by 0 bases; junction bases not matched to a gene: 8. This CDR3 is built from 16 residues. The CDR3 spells CASSLIQGASSYEQYF. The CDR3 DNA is TGTGCCAGCAGTTTGATTCAGGGGGCATCCTCCTACGAGCAGTACTTC.

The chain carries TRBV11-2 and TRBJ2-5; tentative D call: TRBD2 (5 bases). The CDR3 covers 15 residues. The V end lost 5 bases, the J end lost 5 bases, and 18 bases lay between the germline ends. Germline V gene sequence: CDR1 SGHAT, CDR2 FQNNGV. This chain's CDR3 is CASSPPLAQSETQYF. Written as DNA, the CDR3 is TGTGCCAGCAGCCCTCCCCTAGCCCAGTCGGAGACCCAGTACTTC.

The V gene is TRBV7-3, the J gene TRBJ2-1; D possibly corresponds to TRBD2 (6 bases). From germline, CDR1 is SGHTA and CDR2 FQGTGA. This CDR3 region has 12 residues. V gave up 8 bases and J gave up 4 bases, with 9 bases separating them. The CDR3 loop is CASQRAYNEQFF. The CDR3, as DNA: TGTGCCAGCCAGCGGGCTTACAATGAGCAGTTCTTC. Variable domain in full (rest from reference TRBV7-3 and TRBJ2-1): GAGVSQTPSNKVTEKGKYVELRCDPISGHTALYWYRQSLGQGPEFLIYFQGTGAADDSGLPNDRFFAVRPEGSVSTLKIQRTERGDSAVYLCASQRAYNEQFFGPGTRLTVL.